This T cell receptor beta chain was sequenced during a study of lymphopenia after photon versus proton radiotherapy. Study-wide points: Photon-treated patients lost naive T cells and TCR diversity; proton-treated stayed stable.

By proportion, this clone is medium-sized. What it binds is unknown. J lost 8 bases, V lost 2 bases, and 11 bases had no gene match. CDR1 is SEHNR and CDR2 is FQNEAQ in the germline V gene (reference sequence). This CDR3 is 16 amino acids long. Clones were sequenced by immunoSEQ multiplex PCR, and TCRdb holds only the in-frame ones, with some missing. The table records tens of thousands of clones, more than 85% of them present only once. The sequence came from a woman aged 40 to 49 with cholangiocarcinoma. The rearrangement joins TRBV7-9 to TRBJ1-3, with 8 bases that match TRBD1. The sequences come from peripheral blood, collected from a patient treated with photon-based radiotherapy. The CDR3 DNA follows: TGTGCCAGCAGCTTATCCGGACAGGGTAAATCGGACACCATATATTTT. Translating gives CASSLSGQGKSDTIYF.